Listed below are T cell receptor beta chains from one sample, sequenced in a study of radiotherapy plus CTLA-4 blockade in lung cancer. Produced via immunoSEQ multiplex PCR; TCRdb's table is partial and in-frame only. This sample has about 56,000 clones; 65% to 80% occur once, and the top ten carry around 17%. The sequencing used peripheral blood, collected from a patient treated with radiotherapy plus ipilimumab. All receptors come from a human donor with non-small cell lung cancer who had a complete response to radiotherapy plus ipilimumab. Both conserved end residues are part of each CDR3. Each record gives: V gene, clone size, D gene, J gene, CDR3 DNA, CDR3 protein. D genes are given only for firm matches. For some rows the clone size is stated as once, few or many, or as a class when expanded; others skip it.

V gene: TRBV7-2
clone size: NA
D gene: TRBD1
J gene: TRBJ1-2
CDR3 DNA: TGTGCCAGCAGCTCCGGGACAGGGGCTAATAGCTATGGCTACACCTTC
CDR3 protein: CASSSGTGANSYGYTF

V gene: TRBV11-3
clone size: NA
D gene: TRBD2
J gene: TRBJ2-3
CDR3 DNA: TGTGCCAGCAGCAATAGTCTGGGCGGGAGGACAGATACGCAGTATTTT
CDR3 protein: CASSNSLGGRTDTQYF

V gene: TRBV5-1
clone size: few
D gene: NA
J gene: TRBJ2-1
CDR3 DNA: TGCGCCAGCAGCTTGACATCCTACAATGAGCAGTTCTTC
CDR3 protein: CASSLTSYNEQFF

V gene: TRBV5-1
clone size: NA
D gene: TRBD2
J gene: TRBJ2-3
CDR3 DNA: TGCGCCAGCAGCTTGGACGGGGGAGGGGATACGCAGTATTTT
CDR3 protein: CASSLDGGGDTQYF

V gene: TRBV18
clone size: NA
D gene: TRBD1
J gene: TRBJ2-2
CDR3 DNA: TGTGCCAGCTCTGGGGCGACAGGGCGGACCGGGGAGCTGTTTTTT
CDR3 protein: CASSGATGRTGELFF

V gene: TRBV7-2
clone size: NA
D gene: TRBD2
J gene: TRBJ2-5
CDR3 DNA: TGTGCCAGCAGCTCGGGACTAGCGGGAGTACGGGCAGAGACCCAGTACTTC
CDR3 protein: CASSSGLAGVRAETQYF

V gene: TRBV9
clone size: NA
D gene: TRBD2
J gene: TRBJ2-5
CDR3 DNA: TGTGCCAGCTCCCTGGGACTAGCGGGCCTAGAGACCCAGTACTTC
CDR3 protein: CASSLGLAGLETQYF

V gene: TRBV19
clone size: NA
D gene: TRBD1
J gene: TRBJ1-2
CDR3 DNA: TGTGCCAGTATGGTACCGACAGGGGGCGCGGGCGGCAGTGGCTACACCTTC
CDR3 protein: CASMVPTGGAGGSGYTF

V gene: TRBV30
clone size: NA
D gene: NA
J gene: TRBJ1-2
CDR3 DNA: TGTGCCTGGAGAGCTAGCTATGGCTACACCTTC
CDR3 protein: CAWRASYGYTF

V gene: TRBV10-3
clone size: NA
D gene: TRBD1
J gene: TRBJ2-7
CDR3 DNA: TGTGCCATCAGTGAGGCCGGCATAGGGACAGGATTTGCCTACGAGCAGTACTTC
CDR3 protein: CAISEAGIGTGFAYEQYF

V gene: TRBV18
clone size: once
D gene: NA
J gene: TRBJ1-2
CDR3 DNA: TGTGCCAGCTCACCACAAGGCGGCGGGTCAGGCTACACCTTC
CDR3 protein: CASSPQGGGSGYTF

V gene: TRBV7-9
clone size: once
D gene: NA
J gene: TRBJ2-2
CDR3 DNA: TGTGCCAGCAGCTTACGCGGAGGGCGTCTCACCGGGGAGCTGTTTTTT
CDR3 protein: CASSLRGGRLTGELFF

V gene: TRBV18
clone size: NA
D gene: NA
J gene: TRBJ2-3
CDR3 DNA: TGTGCCAGCTCACCAAACACCGCTAGCACAGATACGCAGTATTTT
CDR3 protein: CASSPNTASTDTQYF

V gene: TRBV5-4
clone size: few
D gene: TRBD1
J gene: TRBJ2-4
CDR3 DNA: TGTGCCAGCAGCCCTAGGGACAGGGGTGAAAACATTCAGTACTTC
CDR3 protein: CASSPRDRGENIQYF

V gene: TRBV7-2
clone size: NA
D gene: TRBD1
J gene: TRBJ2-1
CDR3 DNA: TGTGCCAGCAGCTCTTCCGGGACAGGGGGCATTGAGCAGTTCTTC
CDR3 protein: CASSSSGTGGIEQFF

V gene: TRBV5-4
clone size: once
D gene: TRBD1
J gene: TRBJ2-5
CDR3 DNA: TGTGCCAGCAGCCCGACAGGGGGAAAAGAGACCCAGTACTTC
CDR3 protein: CASSPTGGKETQYF

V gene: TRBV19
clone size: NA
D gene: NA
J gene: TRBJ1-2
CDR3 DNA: TGTGCCAGTAGTATAGAGGAGGGGCGCGTCTATGGCTACACCTTC
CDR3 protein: CASSIEEGRVYGYTF

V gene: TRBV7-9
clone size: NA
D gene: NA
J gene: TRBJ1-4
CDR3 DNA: TGTGCCAGCAGCTTAAGTCAGTTTAATGAAAAACTGTTTTTT
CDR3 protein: CASSLSQFNEKLFF

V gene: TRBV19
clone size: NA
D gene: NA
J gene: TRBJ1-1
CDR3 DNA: TGTGCCAGTAGTGTCCTTCGGGCGGGGGTTGGGGCTGAAGCTTTCTTT
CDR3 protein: CASSVLRAGVGAEAFF

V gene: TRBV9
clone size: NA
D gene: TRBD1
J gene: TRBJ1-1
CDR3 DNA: TGTGCCAGCAGCGGAAGGGACAGGGGTTATCTGGGGGACACTGAAGCTTTCTTT
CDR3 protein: CASSGRDRGYLGDTEAFF

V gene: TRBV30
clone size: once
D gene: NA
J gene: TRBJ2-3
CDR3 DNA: TGTGCCTGGAGTGGGGGGCAGGGGGGATCGGATACGCAGTATTTT
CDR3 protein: CAWSGGQGGSDTQYF

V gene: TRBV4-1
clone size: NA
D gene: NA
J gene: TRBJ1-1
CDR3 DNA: TGCGCCAGCAGCCAGGTTCTATACCAACCGAACACTGAAGCTTTCTTT
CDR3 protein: CASSQVLYQPNTEAFF

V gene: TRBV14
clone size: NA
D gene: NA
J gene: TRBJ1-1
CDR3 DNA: TGTGCCAGCAGCCAAGAATCCGAATTTTACATGAACACTGAAGCTTTCTTT
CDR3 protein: CASSQESEFYMNTEAFF

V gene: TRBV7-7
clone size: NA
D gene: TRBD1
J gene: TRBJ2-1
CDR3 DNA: TGTGCTAGCAGCCCTCGGGACAGCTCCTACAATGAGCAGTTCTTC
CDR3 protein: CASSPRDSSYNEQFF

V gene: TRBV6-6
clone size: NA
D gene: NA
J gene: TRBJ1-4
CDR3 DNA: TGTGCCAGCTTCATCGGAGACGGTTCTAATGAAAAACTGTTTTTT
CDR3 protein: CASFIGDGSNEKLFF

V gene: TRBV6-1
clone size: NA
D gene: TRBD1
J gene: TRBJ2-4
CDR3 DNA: TGTGCCAGCAGTGTGCGGACAGGGGGCGAAAACATTCAGTACTTC
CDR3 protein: CASSVRTGGENIQYF

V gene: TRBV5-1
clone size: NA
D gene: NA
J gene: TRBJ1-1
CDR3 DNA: TGCGCCAGCAGCTTCGGGGGTAGTTCGACTGAAGCTTTCTTT
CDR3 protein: CASSFGGSSTEAFF

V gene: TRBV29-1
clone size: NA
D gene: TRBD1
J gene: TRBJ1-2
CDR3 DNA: TGCAGCGTTGAAGCCCGAGCGACAGGGATCTATGGCTACACCTTC
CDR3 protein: CSVEARATGIYGYTF

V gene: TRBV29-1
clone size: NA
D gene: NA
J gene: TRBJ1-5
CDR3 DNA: TGCAGCGTTAGAACAGGGAATCAGCCCCAGCATTTT
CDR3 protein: CSVRTGNQPQHF

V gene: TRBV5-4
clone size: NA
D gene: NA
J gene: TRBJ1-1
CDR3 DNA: TGTGCCAGCAGCTTGGGAATGGGCAGGGGAAGATTGAACACTGAAGCTTTCTTT
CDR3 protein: CASSLGMGRGRLNTEAFF

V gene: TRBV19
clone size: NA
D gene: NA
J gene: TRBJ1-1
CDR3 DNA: TGTGCCAGTAACCGACCCCCAGGGGTGACCCTGAACACTGAAGCTTTCTTT
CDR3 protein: CASNRPPGVTLNTEAFF

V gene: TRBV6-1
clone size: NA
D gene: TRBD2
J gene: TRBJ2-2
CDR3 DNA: TGTGCCAGCAGTACTAGCGGAACCGGGGAGCTGTTTTTT
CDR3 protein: CASSTSGTGELFF

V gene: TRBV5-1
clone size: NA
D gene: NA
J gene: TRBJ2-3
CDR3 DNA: TGCGCCAGCAGCTTGGCATCCAGGGAGGCAGATACGCAGTATTTT
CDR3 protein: CASSLASREADTQYF

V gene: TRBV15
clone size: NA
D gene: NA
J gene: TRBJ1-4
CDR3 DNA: TGTGCCACCAGCAGAGATCTACAGGGATCACACAACGAAAAACTGTTTTTT
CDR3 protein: CATSRDLQGSHNEKLFF

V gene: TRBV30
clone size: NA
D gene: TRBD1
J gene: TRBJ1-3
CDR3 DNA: TGTGCCTGCGGGACAGGGCCTGGAAACACCATATATTTT
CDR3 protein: CACGTGPGNTIYF

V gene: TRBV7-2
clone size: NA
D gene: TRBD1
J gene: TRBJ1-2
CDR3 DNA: TGTGCCAGCAGCTCTCGGGACAGCTCGTATGGCTACACCTTC
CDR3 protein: CASSSRDSSYGYTF

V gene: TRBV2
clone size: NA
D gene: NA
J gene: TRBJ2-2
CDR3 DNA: TGTGCCAGCAGTGAAGAGGTTAGAGGTACCGGGGAGCTGTTTTTT
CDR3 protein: CASSEEVRGTGELFF

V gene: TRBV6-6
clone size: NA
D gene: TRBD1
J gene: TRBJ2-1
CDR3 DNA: TGTGCCAGCAGTTATCAGGGGGCGAACAATGAGCAGTTCTTC
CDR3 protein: CASSYQGANNEQFF

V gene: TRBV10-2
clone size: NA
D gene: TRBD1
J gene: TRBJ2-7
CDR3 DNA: TGCGCCAGCTCCCGGGACAGGTTCTACGAGCAGTACTTC
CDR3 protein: CASSRDRFYEQYF

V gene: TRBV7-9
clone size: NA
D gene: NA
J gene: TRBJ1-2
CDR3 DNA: TGTGCCAGCAGCCCACCGGGTGTCATAGACGGCTACACCTTC
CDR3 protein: CASSPPGVIDGYTF